These 14 T cell receptor beta chains originate from one sample sequenced in a study of multiple sclerosis patients with progressive multifocal leukoencephalopathy. The time point was: before natalizumab initiation. The method was immunoSEQ multiplex PCR; TCRdb's version includes in-frame clones alone and lacks a portion of them. Among 25,000 to 35,000 clones listed, around 89% were seen once. Sequencing was done on a sample of PBMCs. The receptors were sampled from a human donor with multiple sclerosis.

This clone has a handful of counts. The chain recombines TRBV6-1 with TRBJ2-7, with D possibly called TRBD1 or TRBD2 (5 bases each). V shed 0 bases and J shed 2 bases, with 11 bases lying between them. From germline, CDR1 is MNHNS and CDR2 SASEGT. The CDR3 totals 15 residues. The CDR3 is CASSEAGRAPYEQYF. As DNA, the CDR3 is TGTGCCAGCAGTGAAGCGGGGCGGGCCCCCTACGAGCAGTACTTC.

CDR3 sequence reads: CASSLGDSTDTQYF. In DNA form, the CDR3 reads TGCGCCAGCAGCTTGGGGGACAGCACAGATACGCAGTATTTT. This rearrangement joins TRBV5-1 to TRBJ2-3; D possibly uses TRBD1 or TRBD2 (5 bases each). V shed 0 bases and J shed 0 bases, with 5 bases lying between them. CDR1 is SGHRS, CDR2 YFSETQ, per germline. CDR3 length equals 14 residues.

The rearrangement uses TRBV28 and TRBJ2-6, with D possibly TRBD1 on 5 matching bases. Germline loops: CDR1 MDHEN, CDR2 SYDVKM. Trimming cost V 4 bases and J 4 bases, with 14 bases left between them. This CDR3 has 16 amino acids. As DNA, the CDR3 is TGTGCCAGCAGTTGGGGCGAGACGACGGGGGCCAACGTCCTGACTTTC. This sequence encodes CASSWGETTGANVLTF.

The V gene is TRBV5-4, the J gene TRBJ2-2, with D possibly TRBD2 on 5 matching bases. This CDR3 is built from 14 residues. Trimming pared 5 bases from V and 4 bases from J, leaving 12 bases between. CDR1 SGHNT and CDR2 YYREEE come from the germline V gene (reference sequence). The CDR3 protein is CASRTGSGTGELFF. The CDR3 DNA reads TGTGCCAGCAGAACGGGGTCGGGCACCGGGGAGCTGTTTTTT.

This clone appeared a single time. The J gene is TRBJ1-3, the V gene TRBV13, with D unclear. Germline loops: CDR1 PRHDT, CDR2 FYEKMQ (reference sequence). This CDR3 contains 12 residues. V lost 6 bases, J lost 0 bases, and 3 bases lay in between. The CDR3 is CASRGSGNTIYF. Written as DNA, the CDR3 is TGTGCCAGCAGGGGCTCTGGAAACACCATATATTTT.

The rearrangement uses TRBV19 and TRBJ1-6; no clear D gene. CDR1 is LNHDA and CDR2 is SQIVND in the germline V gene (reference sequence). Between the trimmed V and J ends, which lost 1 base and 7 bases, there was a span of 5 bases. The CDR3 totals 13 residues. CDR3: CASSIGLNSPLHF. As DNA, the CDR3 is TGTGCCAGTAGTATAGGACTAAATTCACCCCTCCACTTT.

This chain uses TRBV7-3 with TRBJ2-3; 10 nucleotides align to TRBD2. The CDR3 is made up of 15 amino acids. After removal of 5 bases from V and 4 bases from J, the junction contained 6 bases not matched to a gene. CDR1 SGHTA and CDR2 FQGTGA come from the germline V gene. CDR3 residues: CASSGSGGAADTQYF. The CDR3 region has the DNA TGTGCCAGCAGCGGCAGCGGGGGGGCCGCAGATACGCAGTATTTT.

The rearrangement uses TRBV30 and TRBJ2-7; no definite D call. Germline V gene data show CDR1 as GTSNPN and CDR2 as SVGIG (reference sequence). The CDR3 is 11 residues long. V gave up 0 bases and J gave up 3 bases, with 3 bases separating them. The CDR3 spells CAWSVYYEQYF. The DNA for the CDR3 is TGTGCCTGGAGTGTCTACTACGAGCAGTACTTC. The full variable domain, completed using reference TRBV30 and TRBJ2-7, is SQTIHQWPATLVQPVGSPLSLECTVEGTSNPNLYWYRQAAGRGLQLLFYSVGIGQISSEVPQNLSASRPQDRQFILSSKKLLLSDSGFYLCAWSVYYEQYFGPGTRLTVT.

This CDR3 reads CASSEAQNTGELFF. CDR3 bases: TGTGCCAGCAGCGAGGCGCAGAACACCGGGGAGCTGTTTTTT. The chain uses TRBV9 and TRBJ2-2; no clear D gene. V shed 3 bases and J shed 1 base, with 7 bases lying between them. This CDR3 region has 14 residues. Germline-derived CDR1 and CDR2 are SGDLS and YYNGEE.

The chain carries TRBV10-3 and TRBJ2-7; the match to TRBD2 covers 13 bases. V dropped 6 bases and J dropped 0; count of bases not matched to a gene: 14. Germline lookup yields CDR1 ENHRY and CDR2 SYGVKD. The CDR3 loop spans 19 amino acids. The CDR3 nucleotides read TGTGCCATCAGCGGAGGACTAGCGGGGGATCTTCTCAGCTCCTACGAGCAGTACTTC. Encoded protein: CAISGGLAGDLLSSYEQYF.

CDR3 sequence reads: CAISPGPQWNIQYF. The CDR3 DNA is TGTGCCATCAGCCCGGGGCCACAGTGGAACATTCAGTACTTC. The gene calls are TRBV10-3 and TRBJ2-4, with D perhaps being TRBD1 or TRBD2 (5 bases each). The CDR3 contains 14 residues. The germline V and J ends were trimmed by 6 bases and 7 bases, with 16 bases remaining between them. CDR1 is ENHRY, CDR2 SYGVKD, per germline.

This clone was seen only a few times. CDR3 in amino acids: CASSQGSWNTEAFF. The CDR3 DNA is TGCGCCAGCAGCCAAGGTTCTTGGAACACTGAAGCTTTCTTT. The chain employs TRBV4-3 and TRBJ1-1; D remains ambiguous. Germline V gene data show CDR1 as LGHNA and CDR2 as YSLEER. Trimming removed 1 base from V and 1 base from J, with 7 bases in between. CDR3 length equals 14 residues.

This chain uses TRBV9 with TRBJ1-3; D gene uncertain. The CDR3 totals 13 residues. Trimming pared 3 bases from V and 0 bases from J, leaving 4 bases between. CDR1 and CDR2 (germline): SGDLS, YYNGEE. The CDR3 reads CASSAYSGNTIYF. CDR3 nucleotides: TGTGCCAGCAGCGCATACTCTGGAAACACCATATATTTT.

The rearrangement uses TRBV10-3 and TRBJ2-5; D may be TRBD1 or TRBD2 (5 bases each). The J call may be in error: the DNA end matches TRBJ2-7 better. CDR3 length equals 14 residues. CDR1 ENHRY and CDR2 SYGVKD come from the germline V gene. The CDR3, as DNA: TGTGCCTCCAGCCCTGGGACGGAGCTCTACGAGCAGTACTTC. Translating gives CASSPGTELYEQYF.